The rows below give T cell receptor beta chains drawn from one sample of a study of blood T cell repertoires in COVID-19. Data came from immunoSEQ multiplex PCR; TCRdb stores just in-frame clones and leaves some out. The sample holds more than 130,000 clones; roughly 90% are singletons and the top ten take about 10%. The material sequenced was peripheral blood. Receptor source: a middle-aged man with active or convalescent COVID-19. The CDR3 runs from the conserved cysteine through the conserved F or W. D genes are given only for firm matches. Expanded clones are given a class, and other clones once, few, many or no size at all.

>-|TRBV23-1|TRBJ1-1|-
CASSQHPVRTEAFF
TGCGCCAGCAGTCAACACCCAGTCCGAACTGAAGCTTTCTTT
>TRBD1|TRBV19|TRBJ2-7|-
CASSSRQGTREQYF
TGTGCCAGTAGTTCCCGACAGGGAACGCGCGAGCAGTACTTC
>-|TRBV11-2|TRBJ2-7|-
CASSLSSGGRTFSYEQYF
TGTGCCAGCAGCTTATCGTCGGGTGGGAGGACCTTCTCCTACGAGCAGTACTTC
>TRBD2|TRBV11-2|TRBJ2-1|-
CASSLDRKSSGSSYNEQFF
TGTGCCAGCAGCTTAGATCGGAAATCTAGCGGAAGCTCCTACAATGAGCAGTTCTTC
>TRBD1|TRBV28|TRBJ2-2|-
CASSLDRDRENTGELFF
TGTGCCAGCAGTTTGGACCGGGACAGGGAGAACACCGGGGAGCTGTTTTTT
>TRBD2|TRBV6-6|TRBJ2-7|-
CASSYSTREGEQYF
TGTGCCAGCAGTTACTCGACCAGGGAGGGGGAGCAGTACTTC
>TRBD2|TRBV28|TRBJ2-5|-
CASSLRGPGEGRLQETQYF
TGTGCCAGCAGTTTAAGAGGTCCCGGGGAGGGGAGACTACAAGAGACCCAGTACTTC
>-|TRBV18|TRBJ1-6|-
CASSPGSNSPLHF
TGTGCCAGCTCACCTGGGAGTAATTCACCCCTCCACTTT
>-|TRBV24-1|TRBJ2-7|-
CATSDRGGTDEQYF
TGTGCCACCAGTGATCGTGGAGGGACCGACGAGCAGTACTTC
>TRBD1|TRBV6-1|TRBJ2-7|once
CASSDPGTGWSYEQYF
TGTGCCAGCAGTGATCCCGGGACAGGGTGGTCCTACGAGCAGTACTTC
>-|TRBV7-9|TRBJ2-1|once
CASSLSIAPNEQFF
TGTGCCAGCAGCTTAAGTATAGCGCCCAATGAGCAGTTCTTC
>TRBD2|TRBV5-1|TRBJ2-5|-
CASSATSGIQKTQYF
TGCGCCAGCAGCGCGACTAGCGGGATTCAAAAGACCCAGTACTTC
>-|TRBV6-5|TRBJ2-7|-
CASSYRGEQYF
TGTGCCAGCAGTTACAGGGGCGAGCAGTACTTC
>-|TRBV4-1|TRBJ1-5|few
CASSQESIGGNQPQHF
TGCGCCAGCAGCCAAGAAAGTATCGGGGGGAATCAGCCCCAGCATTTT
>-|TRBV24-1|TRBJ2-3|-
CATSDGGSSTDTQYF
TGTGCCACCAGTGATGGAGGATCTAGCACAGATACGCAGTATTTT
>TRBD1|TRBV5-4|TRBJ2-5|-
CASSEGTGGFETQYF
TGTGCCAGCAGCGAAGGGACAGGGGGCTTCGAGACCCAGTACTTC
>TRBD1|TRBV14|TRBJ2-1|-
CASSGTGTYNEQFF
TGTGCCAGCAGCGGGACAGGGACCTACAATGAGCAGTTCTTC
>-|TRBV5-1|TRBJ2-4|-
CASSLGGEDIQYF
TGCGCCAGCAGCTTGGGGGGAGAGGACATTCAGTACTTC
>-|TRBV9|TRBJ2-5|-
CASSSSQVQLQETQYF
TGTGCCAGCAGCTCCTCGCAGGTGCAGCTCCAAGAGACCCAGTACTTC
>-|TRBV19|TRBJ2-1|-
CASSQTDNEQFF
TGTGCCAGTAGTCAGACAGACAATGAGCAGTTCTTC
>-|TRBV19|TRBJ1-5|few
CASSIAGRQPQHF
TGTGCCAGTAGTATAGCAGGGCGGCAGCCCCAGCATTTT
>-|TRBV24-1|TRBJ2-5|-
CATSDFPLPAQYF
TGTGCCACCAGTGATTTCCCCCTTCCGGCCCAGTACTTC
>-|TRBV6-5|TRBJ2-2|-
CASSFTQDTGELFF
TGTGCCAGCAGTTTCACCCAGGACACCGGGGAGCTGTTTTTT